Described below is a single TCR beta chain sequence and its context. As yet, its antigen is unknown. The repertoire was sequenced with immunoSEQ multiplex PCR; TCRdb's copy has only in-frame clones and lacks some. Of 80,000 to 100,000 clones listed, approximately 90% were seen once; the top ten hold around a tenth. The source of the sample is a study of T cell responses to AZD1222 COVID-19 vaccine. Whole-study results and caveats: Baseline seropositivity characterized only a handful of AZD1222 recipients. An increase in Spike-specific TCR breadth and depth was observed after two AZD1222 doses. Vaccine-associated CD4 TCRs spanned spike, dominant at 160-218 and 743-854.

Germline-derived CDR1 and CDR2 are KGHDR and SFDVKD. The CDR3 is 18 residues long. The V segment lost 0 bases and the J segment 2 bases; nucleotides outside the gene matches: 10. Timing groups of about 4 and about 12 weeks for second doses were pooled. The material sequenced was peripheral blood, taken 28 days after the second AZD1222 dose. This sequence originates from an adult who received the AZD1222 COVID-19 vaccine. The chain couples TRBV24-1 to TRBJ1-2; 8 bases match TRBD1. CDR3 sequence (DNA): TGTGCCACCAGTGATTTGGTGGGCGGGGACAGGACGAACTATGGCTACACCTTC. Translation gives CATSDLVGGDRTNYGYTF.